The following is a T cell receptor beta chain sequence with its context. Its antigen is unidentified. The sample is drawn from a study of cytomegalovirus exposure and HLA in healthy donors. Study-level points and caveats: Reports credit the classifier with highly specific, highly sensitive diagnosis of cytomegalovirus status.

Looked up from germline, CDR1 is SGHRS and CDR2 is YFSETQ. CDR3 length: 16 amino acids. The V gene end was trimmed by 4 bases and the J gene end by 4 bases; junction bases not matched to a gene: 9. Here immunoSEQ multiplex PCR was the method, and the copy in TCRdb shows in-frame clones only, minus some. This sample has about 130,000 clones, with roughly 95% found just once. The source of this sequence is a man aged 18 to 35 in good health and CMV-seronegative. Sequencing used PBMCs. The chain is built from TRBV5-1 and TRBJ1-3; 9 positions agree with TRBD1. The CDR3 DNA reads as TGCGCCAGCAGCCCCTGGGACAGGGAAATCGGAAACACCATATATTTT. Protein: CASSPWDREIGNTIYF.